What follows is one T cell receptor (beta chain) and its context. Antigen unknown. Total RNA was isolated from each sample in quantities of at least 6 micrograms. The germline CDR1 and CDR2 sequences are SGHRS and YFSETQ. J gave up 6 bases and V 6 bases, and 9 bases lay outside the gene matches. The CDR3 runs 14 residues. The sample belongs to a study of blood T cells in healthy people across ages. A second roughly 7 to 12 cycle PCR used barcoded and J-beta primers. Via MiXCR, TCRdb re-called the 5' RACE reads, giving one row per CDR3 protein. The sample gives nearly 1 million distinct CDR3 sequences, just over 50% of which show up once; over 20% is in the top ten. Study observations and caveats: Roughly linear age-related decline in beta diversity appeared, significant by age around 40.

The chain links TRBV5-1 to TRBJ2-1, with TRBD2 identical over 7 bases. The sample was blood. This TCR was sampled from a woman aged 60-75 years in good health. DNA of the CDR3: TGCGCCAGCAAGGGGCTAGCGGACCTCAATGAGCAGTTCTTC. Protein: CASKGLADLNEQFF.